This TCR beta chain was identified during a study of blood T cell repertoires in COVID-19 (dated by TCRdb to about 2020). Regarding the study in general: Samples covering the acute and convalescent phases of COVID-19 were provided by collaborators in the United States, Italy and Spain. The material from the prospective study consisted of cDNA or gDNA derived from T cells, B-cell-depleted T cells, or PBMCs. The dataset comprised deeply sampled blood TCRbeta repertoires from subjects exposed to, actively infected with, or recovered from COVID-19. The repertoires were released in a freely available public database meant as a resource for research on the immune response to SARS-CoV-2. The samples were drawn from two sources: the first 160 participants of the ongoing ImmuneRACE study, and some 1,300 subjects contributed by 6 global collaborators. Nearly every sample came with metadata listing a de-identified subject ID, COVID-19 status, age in years and sex. Where HLA class I and class II types were available, the types were taken from metadata supplied by the sample provider, not from assay-based typing. Broad study findings and their caveats: How much clinical and demographic metadata was included differed by source and by participant, and the metadata was provided uncurated.

Participants in the prospective study were enrolled through a virtual design, were aged about 18 to 90 years, and lived in approximately 25 United States geographic areas. Cohort assignment in the prospective study relied on participant-reported clinical history from a screening survey and a study questionnaire. Exposed participants had been in contact, within 2 weeks of entering the study, with a person who had a PCR-confirmed or clinician-diagnosed case of COVID-19. Each participant in the prospective study had whole blood, serum and a nasopharyngeal or oropharyngeal swab collected by mobile phlebotomists. Participants in the prospective study had the option to provide additional blood draws and questionnaires over a roughly two-month period. Blood samples from the prospective study were shipped frozen or at room temperature prior to DNA extraction. The immunoSEQ Assay, a bias-controlled multiplex PCR, was used to amplify TCRbeta CDR3 regions from genomic DNA. The original pipeline was this. The number of nucleated cells in each sample was estimated by amplification of reference gene primers within the assay. To quantify the absolute abundance of each unique TCRbeta CDR3 rearrangement, sequence reads were collapsed and filtered. For each sample, productive Simpson clonality was calculated by taking the square root of Simpson's diversity index across productive rearrangements. The table comes from immuneACCESS by way of TCRdb, which keeps in-frame sequences with V and J called. Part of the clones is missing from these tables; in studies checked, under half for an unresolved V gene and the rest for unknown reasons. V and J calls and clone size follow that table, whereas D and trimming were derived from the DNA. The table for this sample lists a few hundred thousand clones; around nine tenths of them were counted only once. The ten largest clones take up over 0.9% of the sample.

Comments on this clone: It lacks a known antigen. The sample holds no much larger clone one base away, and base qualities are not on file.

The CDR3 covers 13 residues, taking in both the cysteine and the phenylalanine. Left in the record is the CDR3 DNA by itself, 39 bases read in frame from the first base. Sequences MDHEN (CDR1) and SYDVKM (CDR2) are obtained from the germline V gene. V lost 6 bases and J lost 6 bases, and the count of bases not matched to a germline gene is 5. What was sequenced was PBMCs or T cells enriched from blood (not recorded which). The sequence was obtained from a young woman who had been exposed to COVID-19. The rearranged chain carries TRBV28 and TRBJ2-3; TRBD2 agrees with 8 junctional bases. The nucleotide sequence is TGTGCCAGCAGCACATCGGGGGGGGATACGCAGTATTTT. Translated, it gives CASSTSGGDTQYF.